What follows are 22 T cell receptor beta chains derived from one specimen sequenced in a study of blood T cell repertoires in COVID-19. The repertoire was sequenced with immunoSEQ multiplex PCR; TCRdb's copy has only in-frame clones and lacks some. The sample consists of about 200,000 clones, 70% to 90% of them appearing once. Sample: PBMCs or T cells enriched from blood (not recorded which). These receptors were obtained from a woman in her thirties or forties with acute COVID-19.

This chain joins TRBV5-1 and TRBJ2-3; 11 bases align to TRBD2. Looked up from germline, CDR1 is SGHRS and CDR2 is YFSETQ. There are 16 residues in the CDR3. With 4 bases clipped from V and 4 bases from J, the junction kept 8 bases outside the gene matches. The CDR3 protein is CASSQPGLAEPDTQYF. CDR3 DNA sequence: TGCGCCAGCAGCCAACCGGGACTAGCGGAGCCAGATACGCAGTATTTT.

The chain couples TRBV19 to TRBJ1-4; TRBD1 is a possible D gene (6 bases). The CDR3 extends over 13 amino acids. Germline V lookup: CDR1 LNHDA, CDR2 SQIVND (reference sequence). V gave up 2 bases and J gave up 8 bases, with 9 bases separating them. CDR3 nucleotides: TGTGCCAGTAGTATAAGGGGGGGCGAAAAACTGTTTTTT. Residues: CASSIRGGEKLFF.

This chain joins TRBV28 and TRBJ2-2, with a tentative D call TRBD2 (6 bases). This CDR3 has 18 residues. Germline V gene data show CDR1 as MDHEN and CDR2 as SYDVKM. Trimming removed 1 base from V and 0 bases from J, with 15 bases in between. This CDR3 reads CASSLYGSAGTNTGELFF. CDR3 sequence (DNA): TGTGCCAGCAGTTTATATGGATCGGCGGGGACGAACACCGGGGAGCTGTTTTTT.

The CDR3 is CASSGRRQGARTEAFF. CDR3 in DNA: TGTGCCAGTAGTGGCCGGCGGCAGGGGGCGCGCACTGAAGCTTTCTTT. J is TRBJ1-1 and V is TRBV19, with 8 bases fitting TRBD1. Germline lookup yields CDR1 LNHDA and CDR2 SQIVND (reference sequence). V gave up 5 bases and J gave up 4 bases; unmatched junction bases: 12. The CDR3 length is 16 residues.

This clone was picked up one time. The genes are TRBV27 and TRBJ2-1; TRBD2 might be the D (6 bases). Germline V lookup: CDR1 MNHEY, CDR2 SMNVEV (reference sequence). The CDR3 length is 15 residues. Trimming took 6 bases from V and 5 from J, leaving 17 bases between them. DNA of the CDR3: TGTGCCAGCAGGAAGGGACTTCGAGGGGACAATGAGCAGTTCTTC. Its translation: CASRKGLRGDNEQFF.

V gene TRBV18 combines with J gene TRBJ2-7, with 11 bases identical to TRBD1. V gave up 6 bases and J gave up 7 bases; unmatched junction bases: 14. CDR1 KGHSH and CDR2 LQKENI come from the germline V gene. The CDR3 runs to 16 residues. The CDR3 is CASSLPGTGGSREQYF. CDR3 bases: TGTGCCAGCTCCCTACCCGGGACAGGGGGATCTCGAGAGCAGTACTTC.

V usage is TRBV4-3 and J usage is TRBJ2-6; possibly TRBD2 for D (5 bases). The CDR3 is 16 residues long. V was shortened by 0 bases and J by 4 bases, with 10 bases between the two germline ends. Germline V gene data show CDR1 as LGHNA and CDR2 as YSLEER. The CDR3 DNA follows: TGCGCCAGCAGCCAAGATGCCGGGAAAGGGGCCAACGTCCTGACTTTC. Amino acids: CASSQDAGKGANVLTF.

This chain links TRBV3-1 (or the pseudogene TRBV3-2) with TRBJ2-2; D is possibly TRBD1 (6 bases). CDR1 LGHDT and CDR2 YNNKEL come from the germline V gene (reference sequence). This CDR3 region has 15 residues. The V gene lost 3 bases and the J gene lost 4 bases, with 12 bases spanning the gap. The CDR3 sequence is CASSQRGQITGELFF. In DNA, the CDR3 is TGTGCCAGCAGCCAGAGAGGACAGATCACCGGGGAGCTGTTTTTT.

This clone appeared a few times. The V and J genes are TRBV5-6 and TRBJ2-7; 13 nucleotides match TRBD2. Germline-derived CDR1 and CDR2 are SGHDT and YYEEEE. J was trimmed by 8 bases and V by 3 bases; bases with no gene match: 14. The CDR3 totals 17 residues. The CDR3 sequence is CASSSLETRLAGGQQYF. CDR3 in DNA: TGTGCCAGCAGCTCCCTGGAAACCCGACTAGCGGGGGGACAGCAGTACTTC.

The chain couples TRBV27 to TRBJ1-1, with no clear D. Germline assignment: CDR1 MNHEY and CDR2 SMNVEV (reference sequence). The germline V and J ends were trimmed by 8 bases and 4 bases, with 17 bases remaining between them. This CDR3 is built from 14 residues. In DNA, the CDR3 is TGTGCCAGCCTCCTCAGGTGGAGCGGCACTGAAGCTTTCTTT. Translated: CASLLRWSGTEAFF.

The rearrangement uses TRBV4-1 and TRBJ2-2; weak D call: TRBD1 (6 bases). The germline V and J ends were trimmed by 4 bases and 0 bases, with 12 bases remaining between them. Germline assignment: CDR1 MGHRA and CDR2 YSYEKL. There are 16 residues in the CDR3. CDR3 bases: TGCGCCAGCAGCCTGGACAGCCCGGCGAACACCGGGGAGCTGTTTTTT. Its protein product is CASSLDSPANTGELFF.

The V call is TRBV19, the J call TRBJ2-1; D not resolved. CDR1 and CDR2 (germline): LNHDA, SQIVND (reference sequence). There are 15 residues in the CDR3. The V gene lost 3 bases and the J gene lost 2 bases, with 11 bases spanning the gap. CDR3 sequence reads: CASSIEAETYNEQFF. The CDR3 nucleotides are TGTGCCAGTAGTATTGAGGCGGAGACCTACAATGAGCAGTTCTTC.

Of note for this clone: A junction boundary mismatches the germline segment, possibly from a read error. J is TRBJ2-5 and V is TRBV7-7, with no clear D. This CDR3 is 13 amino acids long. Per the germline V gene, CDR1 is SSHAT and CDR2 is FNYEAQ (reference sequence). CDR3 amino acids: CASSVDNSETQYF. The CDR3 bases are TGTGCTAGCAGCGTAGACAATTCGGAGACCCAGTACTTC.

This chain connects TRBV19 to TRBJ1-2; TRBD1 might be the D (5 bases). Trimming stripped 7 bases from V and 4 bases from J, with 16 bases between. CDR3 length equals 14 residues. From germline, CDR1 is LNHDA and CDR2 SQIVND (reference sequence). The CDR3 nucleotides are TGTGCCAGTATTGGGACTCCCAGAAGCTATGGCTACACCTTC. This encodes CASIGTPRSYGYTF.

This clone was observed a single time. The chain links TRBV28 to TRBJ2-7, with 13 positions matching TRBD2. Looked up from germline, CDR1 is MDHEN and CDR2 is SYDVKM. The V and J ends lost 4 bases and 3 bases, in that order; junction bases with no gene match: 9. The CDR3 length is 17 residues. CDR3 in amino acids: CASSSPLGLAGYYEQYF. CDR3 nucleotide sequence: TGTGCCAGCAGTTCACCCCTGGGACTAGCGGGGTACTACGAGCAGTACTTC.

V usage is TRBV5-1 and J usage is TRBJ2-7; D is unresolved. CDR3 length equals 17 residues. CDR1 is SGHRS, CDR2 YFSETQ, per germline. V was clipped by 0 bases and J by 6 bases, with 22 bases between them. The DNA of the CDR3 is TGCGCCAGCAGCTTGGAAGTAGAGAGCTGGGCCACTTCCGAGCAGTACTTC. It yields the protein CASSLEVESWATSEQYF.

The gene calls are TRBV3-1 (or the pseudogene TRBV3-2) and TRBJ1-1; no definite D call. V was pared by 4 bases and J by 1 base, with 10 bases between. This CDR3 is built from 14 residues. Germline V gene lookup returns CDR1 LGHDT and CDR2 YNNKEL (reference sequence). For the CDR3, the DNA is TGTGCCAGCAGCCGAAGGCAGGCGAACACTGAAGCTTTCTTT. It translates to CASSRRQANTEAFF.

The chain uses TRBV6-2 or TRBV6-3 and TRBJ2-3, with D hard to call. Germline CDR1 MNHEY, CDR2 SVGEGT. The CDR3 runs 14 residues. Trimming removed 1 base from V and 2 bases from J, with 7 bases in between. The CDR3 protein is CASSYFAVTDTQYF. DNA of the CDR3: TGTGCCAGCAGTTACTTCGCGGTCACAGATACGCAGTATTTT.

This sequence joins TRBV9 and TRBJ2-1, with D possibly TRBD1 on 5 matching bases. Trimming pared 2 bases from V and 4 bases from J, leaving 7 bases between. The germline V gene has CDR1 SGDLS and CDR2 YYNGEE. The CDR3 sequence is 13 residues long. CDR3 region: CASSVQGYNEQFF. CDR3 nucleotides: TGTGCCAGCAGCGTTCAGGGTTACAATGAGCAGTTCTTC.

The rearrangement uses TRBV9 and TRBJ1-2; 9 nucleotides line up with TRBD1. Germline CDR1 and CDR2: SGDLS and YYNGEE. Germline trimming cut 4 bases from V and 2 bases from J; bases unmatched to any gene: 3. This CDR3 is built from 14 residues. CDR3 nucleotides: TGTGCCAGCAGCACCGGGACAGGGAACTATGGCTACACCTTC. Its protein is CASSTGTGNYGYTF.

V is TRBV4-2 and J is TRBJ1-5, with 8 positions matching TRBD1. The ends lost 4 bases at V and 4 bases at J; junction bases unmatched: 6. The CDR3 totals 15 residues. Per the germline V gene, CDR1 is LGHNA and CDR2 is YNFKEQ. This chain's CDR3 is CASSPDRQGNQPQHF. DNA of the CDR3: TGTGCCAGCAGCCCGGACAGACAGGGGAATCAGCCCCAGCATTTT.

The genes are TRBV30 and TRBJ1-2; no reliable D call. The CDR3 has 13 residues. Trimming left V 2 bases short and J 5 bases short, with 12 bases between. The germline CDR1 and CDR2 sequences are GTSNPN and SVGIG (reference sequence). Here the CDR3 reads CAWSLERDYGYTF. CDR3 bases: TGTGCCTGGAGTCTAGAGCGGGATTATGGCTACACCTTC.